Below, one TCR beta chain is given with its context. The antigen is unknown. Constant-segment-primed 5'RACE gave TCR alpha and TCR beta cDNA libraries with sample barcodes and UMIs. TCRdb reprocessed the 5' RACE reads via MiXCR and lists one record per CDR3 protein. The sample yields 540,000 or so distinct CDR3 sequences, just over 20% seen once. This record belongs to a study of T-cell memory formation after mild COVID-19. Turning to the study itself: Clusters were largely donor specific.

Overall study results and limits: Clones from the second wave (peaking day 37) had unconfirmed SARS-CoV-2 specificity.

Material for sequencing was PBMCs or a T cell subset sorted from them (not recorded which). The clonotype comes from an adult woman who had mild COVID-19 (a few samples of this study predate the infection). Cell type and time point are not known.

CDR3 region: CASMGGGNQETQYF. For the CDR3, the DNA is TGTGCCAGCATGGGTGGCGGGAACCAAGAGACCCAGTACTTC. This sequence joins TRBV6-5 and TRBJ2-5, with D possibly TRBD2 on 6 matching bases. V lost 7 bases and J 0 bases, leaving 12 bases between the germline ends. The CDR3 loop spans 14 amino acids. Germline assignment: CDR1 MNHEY and CDR2 SVGAGI.